This entry features one T cell receptor beta chain sequence. Its antigen is still unknown. Germline loops: CDR1 SGHRS, CDR2 YFSETQ. Trimming took 4 bases from V and 10 from J; bases not matched to a gene: 10. This CDR3 is 14 amino acids long. This specimen belongs to a study of beta chain features in type 1 diabetes. Study results and limitations: Type 1 diabetes patients had fewer VDJ junction insertions and more deletions.

Expressed TCRB transcripts were sequenced after all isolated RNA was converted to cDNA. Clones were read by immunoSEQ multiplex PCR, and TCRdb kept only the in-frame ones, dropping some. Here the sample spans tens of thousands of clones, roughly 50% being singletons. The specimen was stem cell memory CD4+ T cells from blood. The rearrangement joins TRBV5-1 to TRBJ1-1; TRBD1 agrees at 10 bases. The sequence was collected from a woman aged 30 to 39 in good health. CDR3 sequence reads: CASSLGTGVERAFF. Written as DNA, the CDR3 is TGCGCCAGCAGCCTCGGGACAGGGGTTGAGAGAGCTTTCTTT.